The rows below give T cell receptor beta chains drawn from one sample of a study of T cell changes during pregnancy in multiple sclerosis. Profiling relied on immunoSEQ multiplex PCR, and the TCRdb table lists in-frame clones only, not all of them. The repertoire holds 30,000 to 35,000 clones, with under 95% as singletons. The sequences come from CD4+ T cells from peripheral blood mononuclear cells, collected in the second trimester of pregnancy. The receptors stem from a female donor in good health, enrolled as a control in a pregnancy study. Each CDR3 is given with its conserved first and last residue. The order of the fields is V gene, CDR3 protein.

>TRBV5-4
CASSQTGSETQYF
>TRBV29-1
CSVEPGGHEQYF
>TRBV25-1
CASRHRHSRGTEAFF
>TRBV11-2
CASSFRGLNEKLFF
>TRBV19
CASRPGRVNQPQHF
>TRBV5-1
CASSLAPGQGLEAFF
>TRBV5-1
CASSLGQGSDTQYF
>TRBV9
CASSVGRETQYF
>TRBV5-4
CASSLPGGRADEQFF
>TRBV5-6
CASSFERAGTATYNEQFF
>TRBV10-2
CASSDRGNEKLFF
>TRBV6-6
CASSRVQETQYF
>TRBV10-2
CASSRGETQYF
>TRBV6-5
CASSYSSENNEQFF
>TRBV7-6
CATGTGAYEQYF